This note documents a single T cell receptor (beta chain) sequence. The data stem from a study of blood T cell repertoires in COVID-19. About the study: The samples span acute and convalescent COVID-19 from the United States, Italy and Spain. T cells, B-cell-depleted T cells, or PBMCs supplied cDNA or gDNA.

Methods used by the authors: Estimation of nucleated cell counts relied on the amplification of reference gene primers. Only in-frame clones appear in the TCRdb table, and some are missing; sequencing was by immunoSEQ multiplex PCR. V, J and clone size derive from that table, while D and trimming were established from the DNA sequence. The profile shows some 100,000 clones, more than 80% of them singletons. In germline, CDR1 is MNHEY, CDR2 SVGAGI. This CDR3 is 15 amino acids long. J lost 6 bases, V lost 5 bases, and 8 bases had no gene match. J is TRBJ1-2 and V is TRBV6-5; 11 bases agree with TRBD1. Sequenced material: peripheral blood. This sequence was found in a human donor in a cohort sampled during active COVID-19. The CDR3 bases are TGTGCCAGCAGTAGGGGACAGGGGGGAACGGATGGCTACACCTTC. Translating gives CASSRGQGGTDGYTF.